The clone carrying this TCR beta chain has only a few counts. This entry is derived from a study of response to subunit inactivated influenza vaccine. Germline CDR1 reads SQVTM; CDR2 reads ANQGSEA. V lost 3 bases, J lost 5 bases, and 15 bases lay in between. The CDR3 loop spans 14 amino acids. Via MiXCR, TCRdb re-called the RT-PCR reads, giving one row per CDR3 protein. The repertoire includes about 540,000 distinct CDR3 sequences, less than 25% of them detected once, and approximately 2.9% sits in the top ten. This sample was shared with a second study, whose subject was T cells expressing NK-cell markers. That report notes: Generation of TCR beta cDNA was performed by 5'RACE template switching incorporating UMIs. Within the sequenced cohort of eight donors, seven exhibited HCMV seropositivity and one was seronegative. More than 5 donors showed dominant NKG2C+ clonotypes comprising about 1.0-7.5% of their CD8+ T cells.

This clonotype was sampled from a man between 45 and 60 years old who received an inactivated influenza vaccine. Sequenced material: CD4+ T cells sorted from PBMCs, taken about 12 days after vaccination. This chain joins TRBV29-1 and TRBJ2-3; D is perhaps TRBD1 or TRBD2 (5 bases each). The CDR3 sequence: CSVDRGRIEDTQYF. CDR3 DNA: TGCAGCGTTGACCGGGGCAGGATAGAAGATACGCAGTATTTT.